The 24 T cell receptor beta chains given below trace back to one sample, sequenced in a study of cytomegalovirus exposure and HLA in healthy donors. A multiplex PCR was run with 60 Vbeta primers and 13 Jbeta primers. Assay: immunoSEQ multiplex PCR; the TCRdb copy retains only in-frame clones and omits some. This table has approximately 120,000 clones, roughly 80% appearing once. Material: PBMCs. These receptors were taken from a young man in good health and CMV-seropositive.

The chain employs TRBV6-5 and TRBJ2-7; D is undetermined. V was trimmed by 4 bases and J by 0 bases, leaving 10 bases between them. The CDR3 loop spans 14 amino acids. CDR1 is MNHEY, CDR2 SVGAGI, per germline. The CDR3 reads CASSFSRSSYEQYF. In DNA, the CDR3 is TGTGCCAGCAGTTTTTCACGGAGCTCCTACGAGCAGTACTTC.

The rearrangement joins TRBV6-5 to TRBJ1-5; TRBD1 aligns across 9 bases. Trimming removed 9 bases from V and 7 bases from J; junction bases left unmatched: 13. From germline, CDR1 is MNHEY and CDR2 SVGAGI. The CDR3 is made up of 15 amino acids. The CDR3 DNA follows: TGTGCCAGTCAGGAAGGGACAGGGACAGGGCAGCCCCAGCATTTT. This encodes CASQEGTGTGQPQHF.

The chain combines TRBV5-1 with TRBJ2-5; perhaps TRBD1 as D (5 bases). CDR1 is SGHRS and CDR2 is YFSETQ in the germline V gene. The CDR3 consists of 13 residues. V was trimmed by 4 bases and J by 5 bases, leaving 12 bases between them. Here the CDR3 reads CASSPRQLETQYF. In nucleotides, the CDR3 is TGCGCCAGCAGCCCTAGACAGTTGGAGACCCAGTACTTC.

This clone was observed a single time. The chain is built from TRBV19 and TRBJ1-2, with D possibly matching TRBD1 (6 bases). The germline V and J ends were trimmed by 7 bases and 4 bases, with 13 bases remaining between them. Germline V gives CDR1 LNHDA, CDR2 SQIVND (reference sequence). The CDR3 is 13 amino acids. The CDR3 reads CASNNDRTYGYTF. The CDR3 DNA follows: TGTGCCAGTAACAATGACAGGACCTATGGCTACACCTTC.

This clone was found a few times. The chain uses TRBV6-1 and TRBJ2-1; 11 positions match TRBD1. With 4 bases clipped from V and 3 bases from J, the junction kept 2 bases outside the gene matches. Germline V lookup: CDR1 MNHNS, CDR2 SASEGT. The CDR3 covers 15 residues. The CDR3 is CASSAGTGGYNEQFF. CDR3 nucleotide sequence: TGTGCCAGCAGTGCCGGGACAGGGGGCTACAATGAGCAGTTCTTC.

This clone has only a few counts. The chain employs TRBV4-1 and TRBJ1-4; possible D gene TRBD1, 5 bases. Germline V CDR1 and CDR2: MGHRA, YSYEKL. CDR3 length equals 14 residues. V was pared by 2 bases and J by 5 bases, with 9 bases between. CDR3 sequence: CASSQRTLNEKLFF. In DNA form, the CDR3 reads TGCGCCAGCAGCCAACGGACACTGAATGAAAAACTGTTTTTT.

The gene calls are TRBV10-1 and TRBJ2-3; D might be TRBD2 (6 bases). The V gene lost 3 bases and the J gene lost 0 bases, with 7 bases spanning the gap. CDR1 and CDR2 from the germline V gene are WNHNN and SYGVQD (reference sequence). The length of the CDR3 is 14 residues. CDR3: CASSDGGSTDTQYF. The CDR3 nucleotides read TGCGCCAGCAGTGACGGGGGAAGCACAGATACGCAGTATTTT.

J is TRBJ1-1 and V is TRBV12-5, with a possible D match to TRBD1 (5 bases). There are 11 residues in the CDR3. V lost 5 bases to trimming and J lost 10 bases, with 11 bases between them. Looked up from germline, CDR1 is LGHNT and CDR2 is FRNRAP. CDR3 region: CASGGGGAAFF. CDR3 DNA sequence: TGTGCTAGTGGTGGGGGGGGAGCAGCTTTCTTT. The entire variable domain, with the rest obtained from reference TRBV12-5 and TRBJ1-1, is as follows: DARVTQTPRHKVTEMGQEVTMRCQPILGHNTVFWYRQTMMQGLELLAYFRNRAPLDDSGMPKDRFSAEMPDATLATLKIQPSEPRDSAVYFCASGGGGAAFFGQGTRLTVV.

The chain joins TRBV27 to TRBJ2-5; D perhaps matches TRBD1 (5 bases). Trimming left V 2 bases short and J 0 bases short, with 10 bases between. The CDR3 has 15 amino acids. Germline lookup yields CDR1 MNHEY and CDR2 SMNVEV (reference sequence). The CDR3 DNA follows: TGTGCCAGCAGTTTACTCGCAGGGAACCAAGAGACCCAGTACTTC. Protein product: CASSLLAGNQETQYF.

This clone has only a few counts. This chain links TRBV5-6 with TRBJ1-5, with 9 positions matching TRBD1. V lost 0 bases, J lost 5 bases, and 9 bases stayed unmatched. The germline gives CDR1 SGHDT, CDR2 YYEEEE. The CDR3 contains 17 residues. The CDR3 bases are TGTGCCAGCAGCTTGGCCGGGGACAGGGCACTAGATCAGCCCCAGCATTTT. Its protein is CASSLAGDRALDQPQHF.

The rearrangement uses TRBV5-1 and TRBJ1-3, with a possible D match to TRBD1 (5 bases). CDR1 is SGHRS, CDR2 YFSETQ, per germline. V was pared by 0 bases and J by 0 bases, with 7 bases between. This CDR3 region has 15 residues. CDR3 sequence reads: CASSLGDFSGNTIYF. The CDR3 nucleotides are TGCGCCAGCAGCTTGGGGGACTTCTCTGGAAACACCATATATTTT.

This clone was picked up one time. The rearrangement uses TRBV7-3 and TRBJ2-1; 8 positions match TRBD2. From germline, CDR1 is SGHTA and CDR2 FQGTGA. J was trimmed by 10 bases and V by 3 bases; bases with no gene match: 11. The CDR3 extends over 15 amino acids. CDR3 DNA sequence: TGTGCCAGCAGCTTGGCGGGGGGAATAATCTACGAGCAGTTCTTC. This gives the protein CASSLAGGIIYEQFF.

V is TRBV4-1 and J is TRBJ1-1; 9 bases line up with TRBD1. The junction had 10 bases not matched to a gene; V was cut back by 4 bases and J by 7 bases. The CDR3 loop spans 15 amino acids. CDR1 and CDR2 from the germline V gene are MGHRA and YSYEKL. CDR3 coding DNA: TGCGCCAGCAGCCCCCCACCGGGACAGGGAATTGAAGCTTTCTTT. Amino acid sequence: CASSPPPGQGIEAFF.

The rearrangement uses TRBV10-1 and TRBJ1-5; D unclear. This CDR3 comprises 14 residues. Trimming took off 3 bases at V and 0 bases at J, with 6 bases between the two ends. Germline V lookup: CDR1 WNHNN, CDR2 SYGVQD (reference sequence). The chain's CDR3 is CASSDGPSNQPQHF. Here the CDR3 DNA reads TGCGCCAGCAGTGACGGTCCTAGCAATCAGCCCCAGCATTTT.

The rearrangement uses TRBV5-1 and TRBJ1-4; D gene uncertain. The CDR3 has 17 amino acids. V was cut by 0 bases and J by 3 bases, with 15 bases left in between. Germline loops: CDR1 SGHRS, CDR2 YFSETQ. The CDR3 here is CASSLGRSPPPNEKLFF. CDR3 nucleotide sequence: TGCGCCAGCAGCTTGGGCAGGTCTCCGCCTCCTAATGAAAAACTGTTTTTT.

In DNA form, the CDR3 reads TGTGCCAGCAGTGCCCCAGGGGCGCGGGAGACCCAGTACTTC. It encodes CASSAPGARETQYF. V and J are TRBV25-1 and TRBJ2-5, with TRBD1 as a possible D gene (6 bases). V gave up 4 bases and J gave up 5 bases, with 14 bases separating them. This CDR3 is 14 amino acids long. Germline CDR1 reads MGHDK; CDR2 reads SYGVNS.

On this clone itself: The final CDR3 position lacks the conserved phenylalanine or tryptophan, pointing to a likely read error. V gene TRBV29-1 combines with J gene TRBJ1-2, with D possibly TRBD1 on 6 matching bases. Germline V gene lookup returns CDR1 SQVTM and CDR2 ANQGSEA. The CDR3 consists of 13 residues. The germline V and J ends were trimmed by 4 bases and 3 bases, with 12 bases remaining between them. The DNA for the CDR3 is TGCAGCGTTGGTCAGGGGAATGACTATGGCTACACCCTC. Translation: CSVGQGNDYGYTL.

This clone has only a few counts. The CDR3 loop is CASSHPGTSRDGELFF. The DNA for the CDR3 is TGCGCCAGCAGCCACCCCGGGACTTCGAGGGACGGGGAGCTGTTTTTT. The chain employs TRBV4-1 and TRBJ2-2, with D possibly TRBD2 on 6 matching bases. Germline V gene sequence: CDR1 MGHRA, CDR2 YSYEKL. The ends were cut back, 3 bases at V and 7 bases at J, with 18 bases in the middle. There are 16 residues in the CDR3.

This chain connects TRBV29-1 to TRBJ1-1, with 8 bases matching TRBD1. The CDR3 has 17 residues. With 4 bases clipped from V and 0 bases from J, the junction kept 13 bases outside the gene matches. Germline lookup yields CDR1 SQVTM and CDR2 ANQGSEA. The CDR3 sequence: CSVATLQGAGVNTEAFF. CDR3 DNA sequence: TGCAGCGTTGCTACCCTCCAGGGGGCAGGGGTGAACACTGAAGCTTTCTTT.

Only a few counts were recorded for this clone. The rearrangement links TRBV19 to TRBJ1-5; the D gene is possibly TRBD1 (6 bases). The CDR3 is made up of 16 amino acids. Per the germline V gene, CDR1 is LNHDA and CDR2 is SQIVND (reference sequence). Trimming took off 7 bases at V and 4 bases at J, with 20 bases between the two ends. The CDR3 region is CASTPQGQGGNQPQHF. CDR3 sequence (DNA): TGTGCCAGTACTCCCCAGGGGCAGGGCGGGAATCAGCCCCAGCATTTT.

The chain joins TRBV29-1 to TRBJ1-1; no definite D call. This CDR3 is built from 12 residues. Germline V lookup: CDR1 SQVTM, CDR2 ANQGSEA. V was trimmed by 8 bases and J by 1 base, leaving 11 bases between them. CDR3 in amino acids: CSTTGWNTEAFF. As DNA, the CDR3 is TGCAGCACCACGGGGTGGAACACTGAAGCTTTCTTT.

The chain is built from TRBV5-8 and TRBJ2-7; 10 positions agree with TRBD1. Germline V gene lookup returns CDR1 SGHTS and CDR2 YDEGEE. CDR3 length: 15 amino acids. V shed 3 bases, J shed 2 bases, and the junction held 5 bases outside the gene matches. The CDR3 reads CASSSGQGFTYEQYF. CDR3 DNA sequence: TGTGCCAGCAGCTCGGGACAGGGGTTTACCTACGAGCAGTACTTC.

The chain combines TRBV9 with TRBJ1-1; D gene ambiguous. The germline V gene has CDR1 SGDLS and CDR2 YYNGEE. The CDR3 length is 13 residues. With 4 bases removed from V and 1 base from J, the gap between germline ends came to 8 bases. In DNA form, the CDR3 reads TGTGCCAGCAGCCCCCTCCCGAACACTGAAGCTTTCTTT. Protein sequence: CASSPLPNTEAFF. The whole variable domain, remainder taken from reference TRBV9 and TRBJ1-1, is DSGVTQTPKHLITATGQRVTLRCSPRSGDLSVYWYQQSLDQGLQFLIQYYNGEERAKGNILERFSAQQFPDLHSELNLSSLELGDSALYFCASSPLPNTEAFFGQGTRLTVV.

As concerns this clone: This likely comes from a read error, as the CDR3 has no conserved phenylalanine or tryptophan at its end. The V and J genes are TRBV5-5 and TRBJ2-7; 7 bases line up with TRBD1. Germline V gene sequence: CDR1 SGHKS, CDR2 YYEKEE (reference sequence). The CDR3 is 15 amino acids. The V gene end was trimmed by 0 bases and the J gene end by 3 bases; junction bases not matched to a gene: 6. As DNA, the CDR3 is TGTGCCAGCAGCTTGGGGGCGACAGGGCTCTACGAGCAGTACCTC. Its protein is CASSLGATGLYEQYL.